This is a list of T cell receptor beta chains from one sample in a study of blood T cells in healthy people across ages. TCRdb recomputed calls from the 5' RACE reads with MiXCR, one row per CDR3 protein. Of 1,100,000 or so distinct CDR3 sequences listed, under 55% are singletons. The sequenced material came from blood. These receptors all come from a woman aged 55-69 years in good health. Each CDR3 is given with its conserved first and last residue. D genes are given only for firm matches. The size of a clone is reported for some rows only, either as once, few or many, or as a class for expanded clones.

V gene	J gene	D gene	clone size	CDR3 protein	CDR3 DNA
TRBV28	TRBJ2-3	.	many	CASSPPGITDTQYF	TGTGCCAGCAGCCCCCCCGGGATCACAGATACGCAGTATTTT
TRBV18	TRBJ1-4	.	few	CASSPRDRRINEKLFF	TGTGCCAGCTCACCACGGGACCGACGTATTAATGAAAAACTGTTTTTT
TRBV5-1	TRBJ2-5	TRBD1	.	CASSPGQGAQEQYF	TGCGCCAGCAGCCCTGGACAGGGGGCGCAAGAGCAGTACTTC
TRBV20-1	TRBJ2-7	.	few	CSASPGLKRDYEQYF	TGCAGTGCTAGTCCCGGACTGAAACGAGACTACGAGCAGTACTTC
TRBV29-1	TRBJ2-6	.	once	CSVGQSRTGASVLTF	TGCAGCGTTGGACAGTCACGGACTGGGGCCAGCGTCCTGACTTTC
TRBV9	TRBJ2-1	TRBD2	.	CASSVVVGGFETQFF	TGTGCCAGCAGCGTAGTAGTCGGGGGGTTTGAGACCCAGTTCTTC
TRBV3-1	TRBJ2-1	.	.	CASSQTSHNEQFF	TGTGCCAGCAGCCAAACTAGCCACAATGAGCAGTTCTTC
TRBV10-3	TRBJ2-7	TRBD2	.	CAIGGLDSYEQYF	TGTGCCATCGGGGGACTAGACTCCTACGAGCAGTACTTC
TRBV5-1	TRBJ2-1	TRBD2	.	CAGSTPGLAGVDEQFF	TGCGCCGGCAGCACGCCGGGACTAGCGGGAGTTGATGAGCAGTTCTTC
TRBV21-1	TRBJ2-1	.	.	CASSKWGPIYNEQFF	TGTGCCAGCAGCAAATGGGGACCGATCTACAATGAGCAGTTCTTC
TRBV6-6	TRBJ2-7	TRBD1	few	CASSSRTGEGEQYF	TGTGCCAGCAGTTCCCGGACAGGGGAAGGCGAGCAGTACTTC
TRBV7-3	TRBJ2-7	TRBD2	.	CASRDLAGGPYEQYF	TGTGCCAGCAGGGACCTAGCGGGAGGGCCCTACGAGCAGTACTTC
TRBV5-1	TRBJ2-5	.	.	CASSLAGTDMETQYF	TGCGCCAGCAGCTTGGCCGGGACTGACATGGAGACCCAGTACTTC
TRBV5-1	TRBJ1-4	.	.	CASSSEGWATNEKLFF	TGCGCCAGCAGCTCTGAGGGCTGGGCAACTAATGAAAAACTGTTTTTT
TRBV27	TRBJ1-2	.	.	CASSWGASYGYTF	TGTGCCAGCAGTTGGGGGGCGAGCTATGGCTACACCTTC
TRBV30	TRBJ2-5	.	.	CAWSVGPLQETQYF	TGTGCCTGGAGTGTAGGCCCGCTCCAAGAGACCCAGTACTTC
TRBV9	TRBJ2-7	TRBD2	.	CASSVGIGTSGGYVEQYF	TGTGCCAGCAGCGTAGGTATTGGGACTAGCGGGGGCTACGTAGAGCAGTACTTC
TRBV12-3/TRBV12-4	TRBJ1-6	.	.	CASTLGDSSLSPLHF	TGTGCCAGCACCCTTGGTGACAGCTCCCTTTCACCCCTCCACTTT
TRBV3-1	TRBJ1-4	.	.	CASGRDNNEKLFF	TGTGCCAGCGGCCGGGACAACAATGAAAAACTGTTTTTT
TRBV9	TRBJ2-3	.	.	CASSARGGGGFETQYF	TGTGCCAGCAGCGCAAGGGGCGGAGGGGGGTTTGAAACGCAGTATTTT
TRBV7-9	TRBJ2-1	.	.	CASSPRPGATYNEQFF	TGTGCCAGCAGCCCCCGCCCGGGAGCCACCTACAATGAGCAGTTCTTC
TRBV21-1	TRBJ2-3	.	.	CASLTGSVRNDTQYF	TGTGCCAGCCTAACTGGTAGCGTGAGGAATGATACGCAGTATTTT
TRBV29-1	TRBJ2-1	TRBD1	.	CSVEVGTGHLYEQFF	TGCAGCGTTGAAGTCGGGACAGGGCACCTTTACGAGCAGTTCTTC
TRBV7-9	TRBJ2-5	TRBD2	.	CASSLILTSGQETQYF	TGTGCCAGCAGCTTAATTTTGACTAGCGGACAAGAGACCCAGTACTTC
TRBV20-1	TRBJ1-1	.	.	CSATIDTEAFF	TGCAGTGCTACTATCGACACTGAAGCTTTCTTT
TRBV7-7	TRBJ2-1	.	few	CASSTGFNNEQFF	TGTGCCAGTTCTACAGGGTTTAACAATGAGCAGTTCTTC
TRBV21-1	TRBJ2-7	.	.	CASSKAGRDFYEQYF	TGTGCCAGCAGCAAAGCGGGCAGGGACTTCTACGAGCAGTACTTC
TRBV15	TRBJ2-6	TRBD1	.	CATNVNRQGESGANVLTF	TGTGCCACCAACGTGAATAGACAGGGCGAATCTGGGGCCAACGTCCTGACTTTC
TRBV2	TRBJ2-1	.	few	CAIANLAKNYNEQFF	TGTGCCATCGCGAATTTAGCGAAAAATTACAATGAGCAGTTCTTC
TRBV20-1	TRBJ2-7	.	once	CSATGRSSSYEQYF	TGCAGTGCTACAGGGCGGAGTAGCTCCTACGAGCAGTACTTC
TRBV15	TRBJ2-2	.	many	CATSRDGAGELFF	TGTGCCACCAGCAGAGATGGTGCCGGGGAGCTGTTTTTT
TRBV12-3/TRBV12-4	TRBJ1-1	.	.	CASSRGLDTEAFF	TGTGCCAGCAGCAGAGGCCTGGACACTGAAGCTTTCTTT
TRBV29-1	TRBJ1-1	.	few	CSVGEGVNTEAFF	TGCAGCGTTGGGGAGGGGGTGAACACTGAAGCTTTCTTT
TRBV5-6	TRBJ2-1	.	few	CASSTSGRTNEQFF	TGTGCCAGCAGCACCAGCGGTCGTACGAATGAGCAGTTCTTC
TRBV3-1	TRBJ2-7	TRBD2	.	CASSLEGSGEAYEQYF	TGTGCCAGCAGCCTCGAAGGGAGCGGGGAAGCCTACGAGCAGTACTTC
TRBV5-1	TRBJ2-7	.	.	CASSQEVQGSEQYF	TGCGCCAGCAGCCAGGAGGTCCAGGGGAGCGAGCAGTACTTC
TRBV20-1	TRBJ2-4	TRBD1	few	CSVNKKSPDRGMLSKNIQYF	TGCAGTGTTAATAAGAAATCCCCGGACAGGGGAATGTTATCCAAAAACATTCAGTACTTC
TRBV20-1	TRBJ1-6	.	.	CSASYSNSPLHF	TGCAGTGCTAGTTATAGTAATTCACCACTCCACTTT
TRBV2	TRBJ1-6	.	.	CASSELGESSPLHF	TGTGCCAGCAGTGAACTGGGGGAAAGTTCACCCCTCCACTTT
TRBV6-1	TRBJ2-3	TRBD1	few	CASSEDRGTDTQYF	TGTGCCAGCAGTGAAGACAGGGGTACAGATACGCAGTATTTT
TRBV12-3/TRBV12-4	TRBJ1-6	.	.	CASSLAGHNSPLHF	TGTGCCAGCAGTTTAGCAGGGCACAATTCACCCCTCCACTTT
TRBV20-1	TRBJ2-7	TRBD1	once	CSASKGQLSLSYEQYF	TGCAGTGCTAGTAAGGGACAGTTGAGTTTATCCTACGAGCAGTACTTC
TRBV5-5	TRBJ1-2	.	.	CASSLRTAFNYGYTF	TGTGCCAGCAGCTTAAGAACAGCTTTTAACTATGGCTACACCTTC
TRBV29-1	TRBJ2-3	.	few	CSVGRKLGDAQYF	TGCAGCGTTGGTCGCAAGCTTGGGGACGCGCAGTATTTT
TRBV7-2	TRBJ2-5	TRBD2	.	CASTESGTSTQETQYF	TGTGCCAGCACCGAATCCGGGACTAGCACACAAGAGACCCAGTACTTC
TRBV20-1	TRBJ1-5	.	few	CSAGAGFPNQPQHF	TGCAGTGCTGGTGCCGGGTTCCCCAATCAGCCCCAGCATTTT
TRBV2	TRBJ2-7	TRBD2	.	CASSVGLAEISQYF	TGTGCCAGCAGCGTGGGACTAGCGGAGATCAGCCAGTACTTC
TRBV21-1	TRBJ1-5	.	.	CASSNGQIQPQHF	TGTGCCAGCAGCAATGGACAGATACAGCCCCAGCATTTT
TRBV7-6	TRBJ2-5	TRBD2	once	CASSTRMGLAGGQETQYF	TGTGCCAGCAGCACGAGAATGGGACTAGCGGGGGGGCAAGAGACCCAGTACTTC
TRBV21-1	TRBJ1-1	.	once	CASSKETFLVSSNTEAFF	TGTGCCAGCAGCAAAGAAACCTTCCTGGTATCCTCGAACACTGAAGCTTTCTTT